These 32 T cell receptor beta chains were all obtained from the same sample, sequenced in a study of neurological immune-mediated disorders (dated by TCRdb to between 2018 and 2021). The library came from 5' RACE. The reads were generated on an Illumina HiSeq 2500. Using fastp at Q25 and MiXCR, TCRdb reprocessed the public reads and kept productive beta chains. Every CDR3 protein is listed once, alongside the most common genes and DNA of its rows. This sample has 20,000 or so distinct CDR3 sequences in its table, and roughly 13% of those were observed once. Clones ranked in the top ten supply 16% of the sample. Sequences were obtained from PBMCs. The receptors here all came from a woman between 40 and 50 years old with HTLV-1-associated myelopathy (HAM/TSP).

This clonotype occurred many times. This chain's CDR3 is CASSVGYRENYWANVLTF. CDR3 coding DNA: TGTGCCAGCAGCGTAGGATACAGGGAAAACTACTGGGCCAACGTCCTGACTTTC. The gene calls are TRBV9 and TRBJ2-6, with D maybe TRBD1 (6 bases). V shed 0 bases and J shed 5 bases, with 18 bases lying between them. This CDR3 region has 18 residues. Germline CDR1 and CDR2: SGDLS and YYNGEE.

This clonotype was seen at least ten times. The chain recombines TRBV28 with TRBJ2-3, with D tentatively TRBD1 (5 bases). There are 11 residues in the CDR3. Trimming cost V 8 bases and J 2 bases, with 5 bases left between them. Germline-derived CDR1 and CDR2 are MDHEN and SYDVKM. The CDR3 DNA reads as TGTGCCAGCGGACACACAGATACGCAGTATTTT. It is translated as CASGHTDTQYF.

There are many counts of this clonotype. The chain combines TRBV10-2 with TRBJ1-4, with D unclear. Trimming removed 2 bases from V and 0 bases from J, with 7 bases in between. Germline CDR1 and CDR2: WSHSY and SAAADI. The CDR3 sequence is 15 residues long. This CDR3 is CASSEAGTTNEKLFF. CDR3 coding DNA: TGCGCCAGCAGTGAGGCCGGAACAACTAATGAAAAACTGTTTTTT.

This clonotype was found many times. The chain employs TRBV6-6 and TRBJ1-6; no definite D call. This CDR3 has 17 residues. V lost 7 bases and J lost 0, with 16 bases in between. Germline values: CDR1 MNHNY, CDR2 SVGAGI (reference sequence). CDR3 in DNA: TGTGCCAGCACCCTCAGCGGAATAAGCTCCTATAATTCACCCCTCCACTTT. It translates to CASTLSGISSYNSPLHF.

This clonotype was seen repeatedly, ten times or more. V usage is TRBV28 and J usage is TRBJ1-2; no definite D call. This CDR3 region has 13 residues. Trimming stripped 1 base from V and 2 bases from J, with 5 bases between. Looked up from germline, CDR1 is MDHEN and CDR2 is SYDVKM. In nucleotides, the CDR3 is TGTGCCAGCAGTTTATACAAGAACTATGGCTACACCTTC. Translation: CASSLYKNYGYTF.

The table lists this clonotype with many counts. The chain couples TRBV18 to TRBJ1-1, with 9 bases that match TRBD1. Germline CDR1 KGHSH, CDR2 LQKENI. J lost 6 bases, V lost 0 bases, and 2 bases had no gene match. This CDR3 has 14 amino acids. CDR3 residues: CASSPPTGGSEAFF. The CDR3 DNA reads TGTGCCAGCTCACCACCGACAGGGGGGTCTGAAGCTTTCTTT.

This clonotype was observed at least ten times. V gene TRBV27 combines with J gene TRBJ2-1, with 9 nucleotides matching TRBD1. J was trimmed by 5 bases and V by 5 bases; bases with no gene match: 7. The germline V gene encodes CDR1 MNHEY and CDR2 SMNVEV (reference sequence). CDR3 length: 15 amino acids. DNA for the CDR3: TGTGCCAGCAGTGCCTCCGGGACAGGGAACAATGAGCAGTTCTTC. Protein sequence: CASSASGTGNNEQFF.

J is TRBJ1-1 and V is TRBV12-3 or TRBV12-4; 8 bases are shared with TRBD1. V trimming: 10 bases; J trimming: 11 bases; junction bases outside the gene matches: 21. This CDR3 contains 15 residues. CDR3 region: CATSPGGAGGFTAFF. As DNA, the CDR3 is TGTGCCACTAGCCCCGGGGGGGCAGGGGGCTTTACGGCTTTCTTT.

This clonotype was counted at least ten times. This chain connects TRBV10-3 to TRBJ1-4; the match to TRBD1 covers 9 bases. V lost 6 bases and J lost 5; bases outside the gene matches: 4. Germline V gene data show CDR1 as ENHRY and CDR2 as SYGVKD. The CDR3 is made up of 14 amino acids. The CDR3 sequence is CAIRPGQGNEKLFF. The CDR3 DNA follows: TGTGCCATCAGACCGGGACAGGGAAATGAAAAACTGTTTTTT.

This clonotype was counted at least ten times. This chain uses TRBV10-3 with TRBJ2-2; possible D gene TRBD2, 6 bases. CDR3 length: 14 amino acids. The germline gives CDR1 ENHRY, CDR2 SYGVKD. V lost 10 bases to trimming and J lost 2 bases, with 14 bases between them. DNA for the CDR3: TGTGCCACCGCCGGGACTTCTAACACCGGGGAGCTGTTTTTT. Amino acids: CATAGTSNTGELFF.

This clonotype was picked up many times. The genes are TRBV20-1 and TRBJ2-3, with D maybe TRBD2 (5 bases). Per the germline V gene, CDR1 is DFQATT and CDR2 is SNEGSKA (reference sequence). The CDR3 sequence is 14 residues long. Between the trimmed V and J ends, which lost 4 bases and 4 bases, there was a span of 15 bases. Written as DNA, the CDR3 is TGCAGTGCTACCCCTTTGGCGGGTGCAGATACGCAGTATTTT. It yields the protein CSATPLAGADTQYF.

As concerns this clonotype: This CDR3 is missing its conserved last phenylalanine or tryptophan, likely due to a read error. The rearrangement uses TRBV5-1 and TRBJ2-5; maybe TRBD1 (6 bases). This CDR3 is built from 14 residues. V shed 1 base and J shed 8 bases, with 15 bases lying between them. Germline V gene lookup returns CDR1 SGHRS and CDR2 YFSETQ. Here the CDR3 DNA reads TGCGCCAGCAGCTTGTTACAGGGTGGTGAAACCCAGTACATC. Its protein product is CASSLLQGGETQYI.

This clonotype is medium-sized in the sample. The chain combines TRBV5-1 with TRBJ2-7; tentatively, D is TRBD1 (5 bases). CDR1 SGHRS and CDR2 YFSETQ come from the germline V gene. The CDR3 contains 13 residues. The V end was cut by 5 bases, the J end by 2 bases, with 11 bases between. The chain's CDR3 is CASSPQGTYEQYF. CDR3 in DNA: TGCGCCAGCAGTCCGCAGGGCACCTACGAGCAGTACTTC.

The chain joins TRBV27 to TRBJ1-2; D unresolved. Germline CDR1 is MNHEY and CDR2 is SMNVEV (reference sequence). The CDR3 length is 16 residues. Trimming took off 0 bases at V and 2 bases at J, with 13 bases between the two ends. CDR3 sequence (DNA): TGTGCCAGCAGTTTATCCACCCCTGGCAGGAACTATGGCTACACCTTC. Its translation: CASSLSTPGRNYGYTF.

This clonotype was detected many times. The CDR3: CATSDDTGASTDTQYF. The CDR3 DNA follows: TGTGCCACCAGTGACGATACAGGGGCCAGCACAGATACGCAGTATTTT. This chain uses TRBV24-1 with TRBJ2-3; 7 bases are shared with TRBD1. This CDR3 is built from 16 residues. Germline values: CDR1 KGHDR, CDR2 SFDVKD. The V gene end was trimmed by 4 bases and the J gene end by 0 bases; junction bases not matched to a gene: 6.

This clonotype was seen ten or more times. V is TRBV12-3 or TRBV12-4 and J is TRBJ1-6, with 7 bases identical to TRBD1. V lost 5 bases to trimming and J lost 7 bases; unmatched junction nucleotides: 5. CDR3 length: 14 amino acids. The CDR3 here is CASSGRGYNSPLHF. For the CDR3, the DNA is TGTGCCAGCAGTGGCAGGGGGTACAATTCACCCCTCCACTTT.

The chain links TRBV7-8 to TRBJ1-1; D is unresolved. The V end was cut by 8 bases, the J end by 4 bases, with 11 bases between. The germline V gene encodes CDR1 SGHVS and CDR2 FQNEAQ. This CDR3 contains 12 residues. For the CDR3, the DNA is TGTGCCAGCGGCCGAGTGGGCACTGAAGCTTTCTTT. Protein product: CASGRVGTEAFF.

This clonotype was seen ten or more times. The chain joins TRBV29-1 to TRBJ2-3; weak D call: TRBD2 (6 bases). The CDR3 has 13 residues. Germline loops: CDR1 SQVTM, CDR2 ANQGSEA. V lost 4 bases and J 0 bases, leaving 8 bases between the germline ends. Written as DNA, the CDR3 is TGCAGCGTTGGTAGCGGAAGCACAGATACGCAGTATTTT. As protein: CSVGSGSTDTQYF.

This clonotype occurred many times. The genes are TRBV5-1 and TRBJ2-3; 10 nucleotides agree with TRBD1. CDR1 is SGHRS, CDR2 YFSETQ, per germline. This CDR3 is 15 amino acids long. V shed 2 bases, J shed 4 bases, and the junction held 4 bases outside the gene matches. The CDR3, as DNA: TGCGCCAGCAGCTTTCAAGGACAGGGGGCAGATACGCAGTATTTT. This sequence encodes CASSFQGQGADTQYF.

There are many counts of this clonotype. The chain links TRBV24-1 to TRBJ2-3; 9 bases align to TRBD2. The CDR3 covers 16 residues. After removal of 5 bases from V and 2 bases from J, the junction contained 7 bases not matched to a gene. Looked up from germline, CDR1 is KGHDR and CDR2 is SFDVKD. The CDR3 protein is CATSVAGTSFTDTQYF. The CDR3 nucleotides read TGTGCCACCAGTGTGGCCGGGACTAGCTTCACAGATACGCAGTATTTT.

This clonotype was recorded many times. The V and J genes are TRBV6-5 and TRBJ1-3; TRBD1 agrees at 7 bases. V dropped 8 bases and J dropped 4; count of bases not matched to a gene: 8. Germline CDR1 reads MNHEY; CDR2 reads SVGAGI. There are 14 residues in the CDR3. The CDR3, as DNA: TGTGCCAGCCGCCAGACAGGGACAGGAAACACCATATATTTT. Its translation is CASRQTGTGNTIYF.

Ten or more counts support this clonotype. The chain combines TRBV5-1 with TRBJ1-6; TRBD1 is a possible D gene (6 bases). The CDR3 spans 16 residues. Germline assignment: CDR1 SGHRS and CDR2 YFSETQ. V was pared by 0 bases and J by 5 bases, with 12 bases between. CDR3 bases: TGCGCCAGCAGCTTGGGCAGGTCAGGGGATAATTCACCCCTCCACTTT. Translating it yields CASSLGRSGDNSPLHF.

This clonotype came up many times. This chain joins TRBV20-1 and TRBJ2-1; TRBD2 agrees at 8 bases. The V and J ends lost 3 bases and 4 bases, in that order; junction bases with no gene match: 11. This CDR3 comprises 16 residues. Germline values: CDR1 DFQATT, CDR2 SNEGSKA (reference sequence). DNA of the CDR3: TGCAGTGCTAGCATCGGGGGGGTGAGTCTTTACAATGAGCAGTTCTTC. Its protein product is CSASIGGVSLYNEQFF.

This clonotype was detected many times. J is TRBJ1-4 and V is TRBV7-4, with TRBD1 identical over 7 bases. Germline V gives CDR1 SGHVT, CDR2 SQSDAQ. This CDR3 is 14 amino acids long. Losses at the gene ends were 2 bases for V and 8 bases for J; bases not matched to a gene: 5. CDR3 nucleotide sequence: TGTGCCAGCAGCTTACTCCAGGGGGGGGAAAAACTGTTTTTT. This translates into CASSLLQGGEKLFF.

The DNA of the CDR3 is TGTGCCAGCAGCCTTGGTCCAGAAGATACGCAGTATTTT. Translation: CASSLGPEDTQYF. The chain recombines TRBV7-6 with TRBJ2-3, with D unclear. V shed 5 bases and J shed 5 bases, with 11 bases lying between them. The CDR3 spans 13 residues. Per germline, CDR1 SGHVS and CDR2 FNYEAQ.

This clonotype was counted at least ten times. This rearrangement joins TRBV28 to TRBJ2-1; TRBD2 matches at 10 bases. The germline gives CDR1 MDHEN, CDR2 SYDVKM. This CDR3 has 15 amino acids. V lost 4 bases, J lost 5 bases, and 5 bases stayed unmatched. The CDR3: CASSSLAGNNNEQFF. The CDR3 DNA is TGTGCCAGCAGTTCACTAGCGGGGAACAACAATGAGCAGTTCTTC.

This clonotype was recorded a few times. The DNA is omitted, as the CDR3 cannot be located on it reliably, and the CDR3 follows TCRdb's listing. The chain employs TRBV5-6 and TRBJ2-5; TRBD2 is the table's D call, not checked against the DNA. Inclusive of both ends, the CDR3 amounts to 21 amino acids. The germline CDR1 and CDR2 sequences are SGHDT and YYEEEE. CDR3 in amino acids: CASSFYICSARDVGNQETQYF.

This clonotype was seen repeatedly, ten times or more. The J gene is TRBJ2-3, the V gene TRBV20-1, with 10 bases fitting TRBD2. This CDR3 is built from 13 residues. Germline V lookup: CDR1 DFQATT, CDR2 SNEGSKA (reference sequence). The junction had 9 bases not matched to a gene; V was cut back by 6 bases and J by 9 bases. Written as DNA, the CDR3 is TGCAGTGCCATAGCGGGGGGACGCAGCACGCAGTATTTT. Residues: CSAIAGGRSTQYF.

This clonotype is a singleton in its sample. V usage is TRBV14 and J usage is TRBJ2-3, with D tentatively TRBD1 or TRBD2 (6 bases each). The germline gives CDR1 SGHDN, CDR2 FVKESK. This CDR3 comprises 15 residues. V lost 1 base and J lost 2, with 10 bases in between. The CDR3 DNA is TGTGCCAGCAGCCAAGTCGGGGGCCCCACAGATACGCAGTATTTT. This codes for CASSQVGGPTDTQYF.

Ten or more counts support this clonotype. The rearrangement uses TRBV7-9 and TRBJ2-3; 7 bases line up with TRBD1. CDR3 size: 15 residues. The germline V gene has CDR1 SEHNR and CDR2 FQNEAQ (reference sequence). V shed 1 base, J shed 14 bases, and the junction held 15 bases outside the gene matches. The CDR3 DNA sequence: TGTGCCAGCAGCTTAGGGGTAGGGGGCCACCTGCTGGCGTATTTT. Its translation: CASSLGVGGHLLAYF. The whole variable domain, remainder taken from reference TRBV7-9 and TRBJ2-3, is DTGVSQNPRHKITKRGQNVTFRCDPISEHNRLYWYRQTLGQGPEFLTYFQNEAQLEKSRLLSDRFSAERPKGSFSTLEIQRTEQGDSAMYLCASSLGVGGHLLAYFGPGTRLTVL.

This clonotype was observed many times. This sequence joins TRBV24-1 and TRBJ1-2, with D uncertain. V lost 1 base to trimming and J lost 0 bases, with 5 bases between them. The germline V gene has CDR1 KGHDR and CDR2 SFDVKD. This CDR3 contains 14 residues. The CDR3 DNA reads as TGTGCCACCAGTGATTTTTCATCTAACTATGGCTACACCTTC. Residues: CATSDFSSNYGYTF.

This clonotype was observed at least ten times. The CDR3 DNA sequence: TGTGCCAGCAGCTTGTCCACAGGGAACTACGAGCAGTACTTC. Translation gives CASSLSTGNYEQYF. The chain is built from TRBV5-6 and TRBJ2-7, with D maybe TRBD1 (6 bases). Germline loops: CDR1 SGHDT, CDR2 YYEEEE. Between the trimmed V and J ends, which lost 1 base and 3 bases, there was a span of 11 bases. The CDR3 totals 14 residues.